The 23 T cell receptor beta chains in this list originate from one sample, sequenced in a study of control samples from healthy donors and cancer patients. Measured with immunoSEQ multiplex PCR; TCRdb has only the in-frame clones, and not every one. This sample has around 80,000 clones; less than 95% occur once, and the top ten carry 2.8%. Sample: blood. The source of these receptors is a woman aged 25 to 39 in good health.

The chain couples TRBV20-1 to TRBJ1-2; no firm D call. Germline V lookup: CDR1 DFQATT, CDR2 SNEGSKA (reference sequence). The germline V and J ends were trimmed by 5 bases and 5 bases, with 9 bases remaining between them. This CDR3 contains 11 residues. CDR3 region: CSARNTYGYTF. As DNA, the CDR3 is TGCAGTGCTCGGAATACTTATGGCTACACCTTC.

The J gene is TRBJ1-2, the V gene TRBV3-1 (or the pseudogene TRBV3-2), with D possibly TRBD1 on 5 matching bases. Germline lookup yields CDR1 LGHDT and CDR2 YNNKEL (reference sequence). Trimming pared 4 bases from V and 0 bases from J, leaving 12 bases between. The CDR3 runs to 15 residues. The CDR3, as DNA: TGTGCCAGCAGCCCCCAAGGGGCCCCTAACTATGGCTACACCTTC. It is translated as CASSPQGAPNYGYTF.

The table lists this clone with a count of one. The chain couples TRBV21-1 to TRBJ2-1; the D call in the table, TRBD1, was not verified against the DNA. TRBV21-1 is designated a pseudogene. The CDR3 loop spans 16 amino acids. The CDR3 sequence: CASSNLTGEAVNEQFF. The CDR3 nucleotides are TGTGCCAGCAGCAATCTGACAGGGGAGGCAGTCAATGAGCAGTTCTTC.

V is TRBV30 and J is TRBJ1-1; D is undetermined. The ends were cut back, 8 bases at V and 1 base at J, with 17 bases in the middle. Germline V gives CDR1 GTSNPN, CDR2 SVGIG (reference sequence). This CDR3 spans 14 amino acids. For the CDR3, the DNA is TGTGCCAGAGCAGGAAAGGGTTCGAACACTGAAGCTTTCTTT. It yields the protein CARAGKGSNTEAFF.

The gene calls are TRBV7-2 and TRBJ2-1, with D maybe TRBD2 (7 bases). Germline V gives CDR1 SGHTA, CDR2 FQGNSA. The CDR3 is made up of 15 amino acids. Trimming shortened V by 7 bases and J by 7 bases, and 20 bases separated the two germline ends. The CDR3 loop reads CASTQRGGRYNEQFF. As DNA, the CDR3 is TGTGCCAGCACCCAGAGGGGGGGTAGGTATAATGAGCAGTTCTTC.

V gene TRBV15 combines with J gene TRBJ2-3; D is ambiguous. Trimming removed 0 bases from V and 0 bases from J, with 10 bases in between. The CDR3 runs 16 residues. Per germline, CDR1 LNHNV and CDR2 YYDKDF (reference sequence). CDR3 region: CATSRDPFTSTDTQYF. The DNA of the CDR3 is TGTGCCACCAGCAGAGATCCGTTCACTAGCACAGATACGCAGTATTTT.

V gene TRBV25-1 combines with J gene TRBJ1-4, with a weak D call TRBD1 (5 bases). This CDR3 contains 16 residues. Germline lookup yields CDR1 MGHDK and CDR2 SYGVNS. V lost 3 bases to trimming and J lost 4 bases, with 15 bases between them. DNA of the CDR3: TGTGCCAGCAGTGAGGGGGGTGTGGACTTTAATGAAAAACTGTTTTTT. Protein sequence: CASSEGGVDFNEKLFF.

V and J are TRBV5-1 and TRBJ2-3; D is perhaps TRBD2 (5 bases). From germline, CDR1 is SGHRS and CDR2 YFSETQ. The V and J ends lost 5 bases and 0 bases respectively, with 10 bases between them. This CDR3 is built from 14 residues. CDR3 DNA: TGCGCCAGCAGTATAGCGACTAGCACAGATACGCAGTATTTT. This gives the protein CASSIATSTDTQYF.

CDR3 DNA sequence: TGTGCCAGCAGCCTCGGGACTAGCGGCTACGAGCAGTACTTC. Amino acid sequence: CASSLGTSGYEQYF. The V gene is TRBV9, the J gene TRBJ2-7; 11 bases fit TRBD2. V lost 4 bases and J lost 3; bases outside the gene matches: 3. Germline CDR1 SGDLS, CDR2 YYNGEE. The CDR3 sequence is 14 residues long.

V and J are TRBV30 and TRBJ2-2; 11 bases map to TRBD2. Germline V CDR1 and CDR2: GTSNPN, SVGIG (reference sequence). This CDR3 has 14 amino acids. With V trimmed by 4 bases and J by 6 bases, 4 bases remained unmatched. The CDR3 DNA sequence: TGTGCCTGGAAAGTACTAGCGGGGGCCGGGGAGCTGTTTTTT. Translated: CAWKVLAGAGELFF.

The rearrangement joins TRBV4-1 to TRBJ1-1, with D tentatively TRBD1 (6 bases). This CDR3 spans 14 amino acids. V was shortened by 5 bases and J by 0 bases, with 10 bases between the two germline ends. Germline V CDR1 and CDR2: MGHRA, YSYEKL. The CDR3 spells CASSKSGVNTEAFF. CDR3 nucleotide sequence: TGCGCCAGCAGCAAGTCAGGGGTGAACACTGAAGCTTTCTTT.

This chain connects TRBV24-1 to TRBJ2-1, with TRBD2 as a possible D gene (7 bases). The CDR3 is 15 residues long. The V gene's germline CDR1 is KGHDR and CDR2 SFDVKD. V shed 5 bases and J shed 8 bases, with 18 bases lying between them. The CDR3 nucleotides are TGTGCCACCAGTGGAGGGGGGGAATTTCGGGATGAGCAGTTCTTC. Its protein is CATSGGGEFRDEQFF.

The DNA for the CDR3 is TGTGCCAGCAGCTTAGATGGCAGGGACTATGGCTACACCTTC. Protein product: CASSLDGRDYGYTF. V gene TRBV11-2 combines with J gene TRBJ1-2, with D possibly TRBD1 on 5 matching bases. Trimming took 0 bases from V and 3 from J, leaving 8 bases between them. This CDR3 spans 14 amino acids. Per germline, CDR1 SGHAT and CDR2 FQNNGV.

The rearrangement joins TRBV5-8 to TRBJ1-5; no firm D call. The CDR3 is 15 residues long. Trimming took off 2 bases at V and 1 base at J, with 10 bases between the two ends. Germline lookup yields CDR1 SGHTS and CDR2 YDEGEE. The CDR3 region is CASSFYGSSNQPQHF. The CDR3 coding sequence is TGTGCCAGCAGCTTTTACGGGTCAAGCAATCAGCCCCAGCATTTT.

The V and J genes are TRBV19 and TRBJ1-5; 8 bases match TRBD1. J gave up 2 bases and V 4 bases, and 1 base lay outside the gene matches. This CDR3 comprises 14 residues. Germline CDR1 and CDR2: LNHDA and SQIVND (reference sequence). The DNA for the CDR3 is TGTGCCAGTAGTACACAGGGGGGCAATCAGCCCCAGCATTTT. It translates to CASSTQGGNQPQHF.

The chain combines TRBV27 with TRBJ2-3, with D possibly TRBD2 on 6 matching bases. The CDR3 length is 17 residues. V dropped 2 bases and J dropped 0 bases, with 15 bases sitting between them. From germline, CDR1 is MNHEY and CDR2 SMNVEV (reference sequence). CDR3: CASSLIAADLSTDTQYF. For the CDR3, the DNA is TGTGCCAGCAGTTTAATAGCGGCCGACCTTAGCACAGATACGCAGTATTTT.

The chain links TRBV7-8 to TRBJ2-3; D gene unclear. The V gene's germline CDR1 is SGHVS and CDR2 FQNEAQ. V lost 3 bases, J lost 6 bases, and 7 bases lay in between. The CDR3 totals 12 residues. The CDR3 DNA reads as TGTGCCAGCAGCTTTAGGTTTGATACGCAGTATTTT. Amino acid sequence: CASSFRFDTQYF.

The CDR3 region is CATQGARSYTF. The CDR3, as DNA: TGTGCCACCCAGGGGGCGCGGAGCTACACCTTC. The V call is TRBV15, the J call TRBJ1-2, with 8 nucleotides matching TRBD1. Germline trimming cut 8 bases from V and 9 bases from J; bases unmatched to any gene: 5. The CDR3 is made up of 11 amino acids. CDR1 LNHNV and CDR2 YYDKDF come from the germline V gene (reference sequence).

The chain employs TRBV11-3 and TRBJ1-1; a weak D match, TRBD1 (6 bases). V gave up 5 bases and J gave up 0 bases, with 10 bases separating them. The CDR3 runs 14 residues. In germline, CDR1 is SGHNT, CDR2 YENEEA. CDR3 in DNA: TGTGCCAGCAGCCTAGGGACAATGAACACTGAAGCTTTCTTT. This gives the protein CASSLGTMNTEAFF.

The chain uses TRBV18 and TRBJ2-3, with D maybe TRBD1 (5 bases). V was trimmed by 3 bases and J by 0 bases, leaving 10 bases between them. Germline CDR1 reads KGHSH; CDR2 reads LQKENI. This CDR3 is built from 15 residues. This chain's CDR3 is CASSPGADSTDTQYF. The CDR3 region has the DNA TGTGCCAGCTCACCTGGGGCAGATAGCACAGATACGCAGTATTTT.

The chain recombines TRBV5-5 with TRBJ1-4; 7 bases are shared with TRBD1. With V trimmed by 5 bases and J by 7 bases, 11 bases remained unmatched. Germline V gene sequence: CDR1 SGHKS, CDR2 YYEKEE (reference sequence). The length of the CDR3 is 15 residues. For the CDR3, the DNA is TGTGCCAGCAGTCAGACAGGGTTAGAAAGTGAAAAACTGTTTTTT. This encodes CASSQTGLESEKLFF.

The V and J genes are TRBV11-2 and TRBJ1-5, with unresolved D. Germline assignment: CDR1 SGHAT and CDR2 FQNNGV. V was shortened by 4 bases and J by 3 bases, with 10 bases between the two germline ends. This CDR3 is built from 14 residues. This CDR3 is CASSSGPYNQPQHF. CDR3 DNA sequence: TGTGCCAGCAGCTCCGGCCCCTACAATCAGCCCCAGCATTTT.

The V and J genes are TRBV24-1 and TRBJ2-3; no reliable D call. The CDR3 has 18 residues. The V end was cut by 5 bases, the J end by 0 bases, with 20 bases between. Germline V CDR1 and CDR2: KGHDR, SFDVKD. The CDR3 sequence: CATSAPPGEGLSTDTQYF. The CDR3 nucleotides read TGTGCCACCAGTGCCCCACCCGGTGAAGGTCTTAGCACAGATACGCAGTATTTT.